This T cell receptor beta chain was retrieved from a study of T cells in Graves' hyperthyroidism and ophthalmopathy. This clonotype was seen at least ten times. The source material, RNA transcripts, was used to amplify TCR beta CDR3 regions. First-round RT-PCR of the TCR CDR3 relied on the HTBI primer set. TCRdb processed the multiplex PCR reads anew with MiXCR; each CDR3 protein has one entry. The table records 540,000 or so distinct CDR3 sequences, about 15% of them present only once. Between the trimmed V and J ends, which lost 4 bases and 3 bases, there was a span of 10 bases. This CDR3 is built from 13 residues.

Sequencing was performed on blood. The J gene is TRBJ2-7, the V gene TRBV12-3 or TRBV12-4, with D unresolved. The sequence was obtained from a woman between 25 and 40 years old with Graves' hyperthyroidism. CDR3 in DNA: TGTGCCAGCAGTTCCCTTCCAAACTACGAGCAGTACTTC. It is translated as CASSSLPNYEQYF.